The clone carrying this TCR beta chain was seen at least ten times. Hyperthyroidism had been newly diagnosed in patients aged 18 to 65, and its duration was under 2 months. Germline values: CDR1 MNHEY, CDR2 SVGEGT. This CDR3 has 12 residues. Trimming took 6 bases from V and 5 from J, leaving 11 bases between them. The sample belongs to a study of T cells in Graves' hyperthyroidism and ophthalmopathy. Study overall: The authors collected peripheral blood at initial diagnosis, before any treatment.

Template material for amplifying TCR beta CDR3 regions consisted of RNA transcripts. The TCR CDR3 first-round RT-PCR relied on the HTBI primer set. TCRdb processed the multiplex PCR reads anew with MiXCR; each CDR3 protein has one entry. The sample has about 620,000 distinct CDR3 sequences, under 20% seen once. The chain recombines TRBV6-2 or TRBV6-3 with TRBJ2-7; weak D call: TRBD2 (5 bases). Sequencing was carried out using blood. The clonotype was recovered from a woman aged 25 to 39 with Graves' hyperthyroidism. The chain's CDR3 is CASSLWGDEQYF. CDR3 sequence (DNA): TGTGCCAGCAGCTTATGGGGAGACGAGCAGTACTTC.